Below, 25 T cell receptor beta chains from the same sample are listed, as sequenced in a study of T-cell memory formation after mild COVID-19. TCRdb itself ran the 5' RACE reads through MiXCR, one entry per CDR3 protein. The sample lists around 300,000 distinct CDR3 sequences; about 13% were seen once. The sample consisted of PBMCs or a T cell subset sorted from them (not recorded which). These receptors came from a man between 18 and 29 years old who had mild COVID-19 (a few samples of this study predate the infection). Cell type and time point are not known.

This clonotype was recorded a few times. The chain couples TRBV5-1 to TRBJ2-1; D possibly corresponds to TRBD2 (6 bases). The germline gives CDR1 SGHRS, CDR2 YFSETQ. The CDR3 contains 12 residues. The ends were cut back, 3 bases at V and 8 bases at J, with 9 bases in the middle. CDR3 coding DNA: TGCGCCAGCAGCTCGACTAGTGATGAGCAGTTCTTC. Residues: CASSSTSDEQFF. Variable domain in full (rest from reference TRBV5-1 and TRBJ2-1): KAGVTQTPRYLIKTRGQQVTLSCSPISGHRSVSWYQQTPGQGLQFLFEYFSETQRNKGNFPGRFSGRQFSNSRSEMNVSTLELGDSALYLCASSSTSDEQFFGPGTRLTVL.

The chain employs TRBV7-9 and TRBJ2-5; TRBD1 agrees at 7 bases. CDR1 SEHNR and CDR2 FQNEAQ come from the germline V gene (reference sequence). The junction had 7 bases not matched to a gene; V was cut back by 1 base and J by 2 bases. The length of the CDR3 is 16 residues. Written as DNA, the CDR3 is TGTGCCAGCAGCTTAGATCCTGGGACAGCTCAAGAGACCCAGTACTTC. Its translation: CASSLDPGTAQETQYF.

The rearrangement uses TRBV7-9 and TRBJ1-6; D is ambiguous. CDR1 is SEHNR and CDR2 is FQNEAQ in the germline V gene (reference sequence). The CDR3 totals 16 residues. Trimming removed 5 bases at V and 4 bases at J, with 15 bases between. As DNA, the CDR3 is TGTGCCAGCAGCCCTGTTCTGGGGATTTATAATTCACCCCTCCACTTT. This sequence encodes CASSPVLGIYNSPLHF. The full variable domain, in which reference TRBV7-9 and TRBJ1-6 provide the parts outside the CDR3, is DTGVSQNPRHKITKRGQNVTFRCDPISEHNRLYWYRQTLGQGPEFLTYFQNEAQLEKSRLLSDRFSAERPKGSFSTLEIQRTEQGDSAMYLCASSPVLGIYNSPLHFGNGTRLTVT.

This clonotype was picked up a small number of times. The chain carries TRBV5-1 and TRBJ1-1; no clear D gene. V lost 1 base, J lost 1 base, and 8 bases lay in between. The length of the CDR3 is 14 residues. The germline CDR1 and CDR2 sequences are SGHRS and YFSETQ. CDR3 loop: CASSLYSSNTEAFF. CDR3 in DNA: TGCGCCAGCAGCTTGTATAGTTCGAACACTGAAGCTTTCTTT.

This chain connects TRBV7-9 to TRBJ2-1; D not resolved. CDR1 and CDR2 from the germline V gene are SEHNR and FQNEAQ (reference sequence). V was trimmed by 6 bases and J by 3 bases, leaving 6 bases between them. The CDR3 loop spans 12 amino acids. CDR3 loop: CASRNSYNEQFF. CDR3 in DNA: TGTGCCAGCAGAAACAGCTACAATGAGCAGTTCTTC.

The CDR3 loop is CAVRPGEGSGANVLTF. CDR3 DNA: TGTGCCGTCCGCCCGGGGGAGGGCTCTGGGGCCAACGTCCTGACTTTC. V usage is TRBV10-3 and J usage is TRBJ2-6; 7 positions match TRBD2. V lost 11 bases and J lost 0; bases outside the gene matches: 10. Germline assignment: CDR1 ENHRY and CDR2 SYGVKD. This CDR3 is built from 16 residues.

V usage is TRBV6-2 or TRBV6-3 and J usage is TRBJ2-1; D remains unclear. CDR3 size: 11 residues. V lost 11 bases, J lost 2 bases, and 7 bases lay in between. CDR1 MNHEY and CDR2 SVGEGT come from the germline V gene. The CDR3 spells CAAGPYNEQFF. The CDR3 nucleotides read TGTGCCGCCGGACCCTACAATGAGCAGTTCTTC.

This clonotype was recorded many times. The gene calls are TRBV7-9 and TRBJ2-3; D perhaps matches TRBD2 (6 bases). The CDR3 length is 18 residues. Trimming took off 1 base at V and 0 bases at J, with 17 bases between the two ends. Germline-derived CDR1 and CDR2 are SEHNR and FQNEAQ (reference sequence). DNA for the CDR3: TGTGCCAGCAGCTTAGGACTAGATTGGGGCACTAGCACAGATACGCAGTATTTT. As protein: CASSLGLDWGTSTDTQYF.

The sample holds many counts of this clonotype. The V gene is TRBV10-2, the J gene TRBJ2-1, with a weak D call TRBD2 (6 bases). The CDR3 extends over 14 amino acids. The V and J ends lost 6 bases and 9 bases respectively, with 18 bases between them. The germline V gene encodes CDR1 WSHSY and CDR2 SAAADI. The CDR3 DNA reads TGCGCCAGCAGGGAGGGTAATACCCTTAGTGAGCAGTTCTTC. Translated, it gives CASREGNTLSEQFF.

The chain recombines TRBV29-1 with TRBJ2-2, with D possibly being TRBD1 or TRBD2 (5 bases each). Germline loops: CDR1 SQVTM, CDR2 ANQGSEA. V lost 8 bases, J lost 1 base, and 14 bases lay in between. The CDR3 runs to 14 residues. The chain's CDR3 is CSFTRDLNTGELFF. For the CDR3, the DNA is TGCAGCTTCACCCGGGACCTGAACACCGGGGAGCTGTTTTTT.

This clonotype was observed many times. The V and J genes are TRBV7-6 and TRBJ2-5; no reliable D call. Trimming shortened V by 1 base and J by 6 bases, and 9 bases separated the two germline ends. The CDR3 is made up of 13 amino acids. Germline CDR1 is SGHVS and CDR2 is FNYEAQ. The CDR3 region has the DNA TGTGCCAGCAGCTTAGGGCATTCTCAGACCCAGTACTTC. Translated, it gives CASSLGHSQTQYF.

This clonotype showed up just a few times. This chain links TRBV4-1 with TRBJ1-1; no reliable D call. The CDR3 has 14 amino acids. The V gene lost 1 base and the J gene lost 1 base, with 7 bases spanning the gap. Germline V CDR1 and CDR2: MGHRA, YSYEKL. CDR3 sequence reads: CASSQVGPNTEAFF. In DNA, the CDR3 is TGCGCCAGCAGCCAAGTAGGCCCGAACACTGAAGCTTTCTTT.

This clonotype was recorded many times. This chain uses TRBV7-9 with TRBJ2-1; 11 positions agree with TRBD2. V shed 1 base, J shed 5 bases, and the junction held 7 bases outside the gene matches. The CDR3 is made up of 17 amino acids. CDR1 SEHNR and CDR2 FQNEAQ come from the germline V gene (reference sequence). CDR3 coding DNA: TGTGCCAGCAGCTTAGAACTAGCGGGGGTTATTAACAATGAGCAGTTCTTC. Amino acid sequence: CASSLELAGVINNEQFF.

The CDR3 DNA follows: TGCGCCAGCAGCCGAACAGGGCAACAACCCTATGGCTACACCTTC. It translates to CASSRTGQQPYGYTF. V and J are TRBV5-1 and TRBJ1-2, with D perhaps TRBD1 (6 bases). The V gene lost 4 bases and the J gene lost 4 bases, with 17 bases spanning the gap. The CDR3 has 15 amino acids. Germline V gene data show CDR1 as SGHRS and CDR2 as YFSETQ.

This clonotype was seen a handful of times. The rearrangement links TRBV6-5 to TRBJ1-3; weak D call: TRBD1 (5 bases). The CDR3 length is 14 residues. CDR1 MNHEY and CDR2 SVGAGI come from the germline V gene. V shed 5 bases and J shed 11 bases, with 19 bases lying between them. CDR3: CASSDQRVRGPIYF. The CDR3 DNA sequence: TGTGCCAGCAGTGACCAGCGGGTTAGGGGCCCCATATATTTT.

The J gene is TRBJ1-6, the V gene TRBV3-1; D remains ambiguous. This CDR3 comprises 15 residues. V lost 1 base to trimming and J lost 3 bases, with 7 bases between them. Per germline, CDR1 LGHDT and CDR2 YNNKEL (reference sequence). The chain's CDR3 is CASSQVHNYNSPLHF. Here the CDR3 DNA reads TGTGCCAGCAGCCAAGTACACAACTATAATTCACCCCTCCACTTT.

The sample holds a few counts of this clonotype. The chain has TRBV11-1 and TRBJ2-7; 9 bases are a match to TRBD1. Germline CDR1 reads SGHAT; CDR2 reads FQDESV (reference sequence). The J segment lost 5 bases and the V segment lost 5 bases, leaving 4 bases of the junction unmatched. The CDR3 is 13 residues long. CDR3 sequence reads: CASSRDRVHEQYF. The CDR3 DNA reads as TGTGCCAGCAGCCGGGACAGGGTGCACGAGCAGTACTTC.

This clonotype has ten or more counts. V and J are TRBV5-1 and TRBJ1-6, with 9 bases fitting TRBD1. Germline lookup yields CDR1 SGHRS and CDR2 YFSETQ. V lost 5 bases and J lost 3; bases outside the gene matches: 9. This CDR3 contains 17 residues. The CDR3 DNA reads as TGCGCCAGCAGTCGGGACAGGGAAGTTTTCTATAATTCACCCCTCCACTTT. It codes for CASSRDREVFYNSPLHF.

This clonotype occurred a few times. This sequence joins TRBV6-2 or TRBV6-3 and TRBJ2-2; weak D call: TRBD1 (5 bases). The V end was cut by 6 bases, the J end by 6 bases, with 14 bases between. The CDR3 extends over 14 amino acids. From germline, CDR1 is MNHEY and CDR2 SVGEGT. CDR3 loop: CASSLIGAAGELFF. The CDR3 DNA reads TGTGCCAGCAGCCTCATAGGGGCAGCCGGGGAGCTGTTTTTT.

This clonotype was observed a handful of times. The chain carries TRBV29-1 and TRBJ1-5; D is perhaps TRBD1 (5 bases). Germline V gives CDR1 SQVTM, CDR2 ANQGSEA. The CDR3 runs to 13 residues. The V end was cut by 4 bases, the J end by 0 bases, with 7 bases between. CDR3 DNA: TGCAGCGTTGCGGGGCGTAGCAATCAGCCCCAGCATTTT. This codes for CSVAGRSNQPQHF. Based on the CDR3 plus reference TRBV29-1 and TRBJ1-5, the full variable domain is SAVISQKPSRDICQRGTSLTIQCQVDSQVTMMFWYRQQPGQSLTLIATANQGSEATYESGFVIDKFPISRPNLTFSTLTVSNMSPEDSSIYLCSVAGRSNQPQHFGDGTRLSIL.

At least ten counts were recorded for this clonotype. V gene TRBV25-1 combines with J gene TRBJ2-2; either TRBD1 or TRBD2 may fit D (5 bases each). Deletions cut 1 base from V and 4 bases from J, with 19 bases between. Germline CDR1 is MGHDK and CDR2 is SYGVNS. This CDR3 is 18 amino acids long. The CDR3 region is CASSESRRGESSTGELFF. CDR3 nucleotide sequence: TGTGCCAGCAGTGAATCTCGGCGAGGGGAATCATCCACCGGGGAGCTGTTTTTT.

The V gene is TRBV6-5, the J gene TRBJ1-1; 7 bases are a match to TRBD1. With V trimmed by 1 base and J by 3 bases, 8 bases remained unmatched. The CDR3 sequence is 16 residues long. Germline CDR1 MNHEY, CDR2 SVGAGI. DNA of the CDR3: TGTGCCAGCAGTTACTATTTCGAGGGGGCGGACACTGAAGCTTTCTTT. Its protein is CASSYYFEGADTEAFF.

This clonotype occurred a few times. The V and J genes are TRBV4-1 and TRBJ2-5; TRBD2 aligns across 12 bases. This CDR3 is built from 16 residues. After removal of 4 bases from V and 1 base from J, the junction contained 4 bases not matched to a gene. CDR1 is MGHRA and CDR2 is YSYEKL in the germline V gene. CDR3 DNA: TGCGCCAGCAGCCGTTGGACTAGCGGGGTCCAAGAGACCCAGTACTTC. As protein: CASSRWTSGVQETQYF.

The sample holds a few counts of this clonotype. The chain links TRBV7-6 to TRBJ1-4; possible D gene TRBD1, 5 bases. V lost 4 bases, J lost 7 bases, and 10 bases lay in between. Per germline, CDR1 SGHVS and CDR2 FNYEAQ. The CDR3 covers 13 residues. CDR3 sequence: CASSSTGGEKLFF. CDR3 bases: TGTGCCAGCAGCTCCACGGGGGGTGAAAAACTGTTTTTT. The entire variable domain, with the rest obtained from reference TRBV7-6 and TRBJ1-4, is as follows: GAGVSQSPRYKVTKRGQDVALRCDPISGHVSLYWYRQALGQGPEFLTYFNYEAQQDKSGLPNDRFSAERPEGSISTLTIQRTEQRDSAMYRCASSSTGGEKLFFGSGTQLSVL.

This clonotype appeared a few times. The chain joins TRBV7-9 to TRBJ1-6; D gene uncertain. The V and J ends lost 4 bases and 6 bases respectively, with 7 bases between them. From germline, CDR1 is SEHNR and CDR2 FQNEAQ (reference sequence). The CDR3 extends over 13 amino acids. CDR3 protein: CASSWVGNSPLHF. Here the CDR3 DNA reads TGTGCCAGCAGCTGGGTTGGTAATTCACCCCTCCACTTT. Filled out from reference TRBV7-9 and TRBJ1-6, the complete variable domain reads DTGVSQNPRHKITKRGQNVTFRCDPISEHNRLYWYRQTLGQGPEFLTYFQNEAQLEKSRLLSDRFSAERPKGSFSTLEIQRTEQGDSAMYLCASSWVGNSPLHFGNGTRLTVT.